These 32 T cell receptor beta chains were sequenced from one sample in a study of cytomegalovirus exposure and HLA in healthy donors. Using immunoSEQ multiplex PCR, the repertoire was profiled, and TCRdb retains in-frame clones only, with some absent. The data contain some 68,000 clones, roughly 96% of them singletons. The sample consisted of PBMCs. Receptors originate from a man between 18 and 35 years old in good health and CMV-seronegative.

This chain connects TRBV5-4 to TRBJ1-1, with 8 bases fitting TRBD1. The CDR3 contains 15 residues. V dropped 3 bases and J dropped 4; count of bases not matched to a gene: 8. Germline CDR1 and CDR2: SGHNT and YYREEE (reference sequence). The CDR3 loop is CASSSPDRALTEAFF. Written as DNA, the CDR3 is TGTGCCAGCAGCTCGCCGGACAGGGCGCTCACTGAAGCTTTCTTT.

The chain recombines TRBV5-8 with TRBJ1-1; a weak D match, TRBD1 (6 bases). Germline CDR1 SGHTS, CDR2 YDEGEE. The CDR3 runs 14 residues. V lost 0 bases and J 5 bases, leaving 11 bases between the germline ends. DNA of the CDR3: TGTGCCAGCAGCTTGGCAGGGGTCCGGACTGAAGCTTTCTTT. This sequence encodes CASSLAGVRTEAFF.

The gene calls are TRBV9 and TRBJ2-3, with 7 bases matching TRBD2. This CDR3 is built from 16 residues. J was trimmed by 5 bases and V by 4 bases; bases with no gene match: 13. CDR1 is SGDLS and CDR2 is YYNGEE in the germline V gene. CDR3 residues: CASSPRGVAGEDTQYF. The CDR3 region has the DNA TGTGCCAGCAGCCCCCGGGGGGTAGCGGGTGAAGATACGCAGTATTTT.

The chain carries TRBV29-1 and TRBJ1-4; 9 nucleotides align to TRBD1. Germline V gene sequence: CDR1 SQVTM, CDR2 ANQGSEA. The length of the CDR3 is 15 residues. The ends lost 0 bases at V and 5 bases at J; junction bases unmatched: 4. The CDR3 region has the DNA TGCAGCGTTGAAGATCCGGGGACAGGGAATGAAAAACTGTTTTTT. This translates into CSVEDPGTGNEKLFF.

This sequence joins TRBV9 and TRBJ1-2; the D is unclear. CDR3 length: 12 residues. Trimming stripped 4 bases from V and 7 bases from J, with 11 bases between. Per the germline V gene, CDR1 is SGDLS and CDR2 is YYNGEE. CDR3 sequence reads: CASSRGGGGYTF. CDR3 nucleotide sequence: TGTGCCAGCAGCCGGGGAGGAGGTGGCTACACCTTC.

J is TRBJ1-2 and V is TRBV6-6, with D possibly being TRBD1 (5 bases). CDR3 size: 13 residues. CDR1 and CDR2 (germline): MNHNY, SVGAGI (reference sequence). V lost 4 bases and J 3 bases, leaving 9 bases between the germline ends. The CDR3 nucleotides read TGTGCCAGCAGTTTAACAGGAGACTATGGCTACACCTTC. Residues: CASSLTGDYGYTF.

The count of this clone is one. The gene calls are TRBV2 and TRBJ1-3; unclear D gene. V was trimmed by 7 bases and J by 2 bases, leaving 12 bases between them. CDR3 size: 14 residues. Per germline, CDR1 SNHLY and CDR2 FYNNEI. CDR3 DNA: TGTGCCAGCACCGCGGGGAGGGCTGGAAACACCATATATTTT. Protein: CASTAGRAGNTIYF.

The chain couples TRBV5-4 to TRBJ1-2; D is undetermined. Germline CDR1 is SGHNT and CDR2 is YYREEE (reference sequence). The CDR3 has 15 amino acids. V was shortened by 0 bases and J by 2 bases, with 11 bases between the two germline ends. In DNA, the CDR3 is TGTGCCAGCAGCTTGGCGGGAACGAAAAACTATGGCTACACCTTC. Residues: CASSLAGTKNYGYTF.

The gene calls are TRBV2 and TRBJ2-2; a weak D match, TRBD1 (6 bases). Per the germline V gene, CDR1 is SNHLY and CDR2 is FYNNEI. CDR3 length: 16 residues. Deletions cut 8 bases from V and 4 bases from J, with 20 bases between. CDR3 amino acids: CASGVEQGRFTGELFF. The CDR3 bases are TGTGCCAGCGGTGTGGAACAGGGAAGATTCACCGGGGAGCTGTTTTTT.

The chain uses TRBV9 and TRBJ1-2; the match to TRBD1 covers 9 bases. After removal of 3 bases from V and 3 bases from J, the junction contained 21 bases not matched to a gene. In germline, CDR1 is SGDLS, CDR2 YYNGEE. The CDR3 covers 20 residues. As DNA, the CDR3 is TGTGCCAGCAGCGAGGACGGGGGCATCGGACAGGGGAGAATAGACTATGGCTACACCTTC. This codes for CASSEDGGIGQGRIDYGYTF.

This clone was counted once. This chain joins TRBV2 and TRBJ2-2, with 11 bases lining up with TRBD2. The CDR3 consists of 19 residues. V lost 6 bases, J lost 0 bases, and 12 bases stayed unmatched. Germline lookup yields CDR1 SNHLY and CDR2 FYNNEI. CDR3 region: CASRGDPTSGEANTGELFF. Here the CDR3 DNA reads TGTGCCAGCAGAGGGGATCCGACTAGCGGGGAAGCGAACACCGGGGAGCTGTTTTTT.

The chain employs TRBV9 and TRBJ2-5; 10 bases fit TRBD1. The CDR3 spans 15 residues. Germline V CDR1 and CDR2: SGDLS, YYNGEE. V was clipped by 0 bases and J by 3 bases; unmatched bases: 2. The CDR3 reads CASSVAGQGKETQYF. CDR3 sequence (DNA): TGTGCCAGCAGCGTAGCGGGACAGGGGAAAGAGACCCAGTACTTC. Full variable domain (missing parts from reference TRBV9 and TRBJ2-5): DSGVTQTPKHLITATGQRVTLRCSPRSGDLSVYWYQQSLDQGLQFLIQYYNGEERAKGNILERFSAQQFPDLHSELNLSSLELGDSALYFCASSVAGQGKETQYFGPGTRLLVL.

The CDR3 protein is CAWSRGPGLEETQYF. For the CDR3, the DNA is TGTGCCTGGAGCAGGGGTCCGGGACTAGAAGAGACCCAGTACTTC. The chain recombines TRBV30 with TRBJ2-5; 8 bases are a match to TRBD2. The CDR3 extends over 15 amino acids. J was trimmed by 3 bases and V by 3 bases; bases with no gene match: 9. CDR1 and CDR2 from the germline V gene are GTSNPN and SVGIG (reference sequence).

This chain uses TRBV4-1 with TRBJ1-4, with TRBD1 matching 7 bases. V trimming: 6 bases; J trimming: 7 bases; junction bases outside the gene matches: 8. CDR3 length equals 14 residues. Per germline, CDR1 MGHRA and CDR2 YSYEKL. The CDR3 DNA reads TGCGCCAGCAGTCTACAGGGGATGTCTGAAAAACTGTTTTTT. It codes for CASSLQGMSEKLFF.

The V call is TRBV4-2, the J call TRBJ2-1, with 9 bases identical to TRBD1. This CDR3 contains 15 residues. V lost 4 bases to trimming and J lost 2 bases; unmatched junction nucleotides: 3. Germline assignment: CDR1 LGHNA and CDR2 YNFKEQ. CDR3 nucleotides: TGTGCCAGCAGCCCAGGACAGGGGCCCTACAATGAGCAGTTCTTC. Translation gives CASSPGQGPYNEQFF.

This chain uses TRBV27 with TRBJ2-7; the match to TRBD1 covers 7 bases. Germline-derived CDR1 and CDR2 are MNHEY and SMNVEV (reference sequence). The junction had 19 bases not matched to a gene; V was cut back by 4 bases and J by 1 base. This CDR3 region has 19 residues. The CDR3 DNA follows: TGTGCCAGCAGTTCCTCTTTTCACAGGGGCCCGACTTCTTCCTACGAGCAGTACTTC. Its translation is CASSSSFHRGPTSSYEQYF.

Details on this clone: The same CDR3 also results from other DNA sequences found in this sample. The chain is built from TRBV18 and TRBJ1-5; TRBD1 agrees at 8 bases. V shed 6 bases, J shed 3 bases, and the junction held 7 bases outside the gene matches. CDR1 KGHSH and CDR2 LQKENI come from the germline V gene. The CDR3 sequence is 15 residues long. DNA of the CDR3: TGTGCCAGCTCGCCGAGGACAGGGTCCAATCAGCCCCAGCATTTT. Its protein is CASSPRTGSNQPQHF. Full variable domain (remainder filled in from reference TRBV18 and TRBJ1-5): NAGVMQNPRHLVRRRGQEARLRCSPMKGHSHVYWYRQLPEEGLKFMVYLQKENIIDESGMPKERFSAEFPKEGPSILRIQQVVRGDSAAYFCASSPRTGSNQPQHFGDGTRLSIL.

The V gene is TRBV28, the J gene TRBJ1-6; no clear D. There are 15 residues in the CDR3. Germline V gives CDR1 MDHEN, CDR2 SYDVKM. The V and J ends lost 2 bases and 5 bases respectively, with 10 bases between them. The CDR3 DNA follows: TGTGCCAGCAGTTTAGTGGGGAGGAATAATTCACCCCTCCACTTT. It specifies CASSLVGRNNSPLHF.

The CDR3: CASSEFGLRETQYF. The CDR3 DNA follows: TGTGCCAGCAGTGAATTTGGGTTGCGGGAGACCCAGTACTTC. The chain joins TRBV25-1 to TRBJ2-5; D gene unclear. Between the trimmed V and J ends, which lost 1 base and 5 bases, there was a span of 11 bases. The CDR3 contains 14 residues. CDR1 MGHDK and CDR2 SYGVNS come from the germline V gene.

The rearrangement joins TRBV23-1 to TRBJ1-5; D is unclear. TRBV23-1 has ORF status, its function being uncertain. The CDR3 is 15 amino acids. V lost 3 bases to trimming and J lost 5 bases, with 14 bases between them. The chain's CDR3 is CASSQYFGRYQPQHF. CDR3 coding DNA: TGCGCCAGCAGTCAGTATTTCGGGAGATATCAGCCCCAGCATTTT.

This sequence joins TRBV7-2 and TRBJ2-3; no firm D call. This CDR3 spans 16 amino acids. Germline V gene lookup returns CDR1 SGHTA and CDR2 FQGNSA. Deletions cut 2 bases from V and 0 bases from J, with 12 bases between. The CDR3 DNA is TGTGCCAGCAGCTTACCCGGGTCTCCTAGCACAGATACGCAGTATTTT. Its translation: CASSLPGSPSTDTQYF.

The V call is TRBV9, the J call TRBJ2-1, with a tentative D call TRBD1 (6 bases). Germline CDR1 and CDR2: SGDLS and YYNGEE. The CDR3 extends over 15 amino acids. The V end lost 3 bases, the J end lost 5 bases, and 15 bases lay between the germline ends. The CDR3 protein is CASSGRQAAHNEQFF. DNA of the CDR3: TGTGCCAGCAGCGGAAGACAGGCAGCACACAATGAGCAGTTCTTC.

This chain links TRBV6-1 with TRBJ2-1; perhaps TRBD1 as D (5 bases). V gave up 3 bases and J gave up 6 bases, with 18 bases separating them. CDR3 length: 16 residues. Germline lookup yields CDR1 MNHNS and CDR2 SASEGT. The CDR3 region has the DNA TGTGCCAGCAGTGACGCCCGGCAGGGAAAGTCCAATGAGCAGTTCTTC. It yields the protein CASSDARQGKSNEQFF.

V and J are TRBV28 and TRBJ1-2; D ambiguous. Trimming cost V 7 bases and J 8 bases, with 11 bases left between them. Per the germline V gene, CDR1 is MDHEN and CDR2 is SYDVKM. There are 11 residues in the CDR3. CDR3 DNA sequence: TGTGCCAGCAACCAAAACATGGGCTACACCTTC. This codes for CASNQNMGYTF.

The chain employs TRBV15 and TRBJ2-1; 12 nucleotides agree with TRBD2. Germline values: CDR1 LNHNV, CDR2 YYDKDF (reference sequence). The CDR3 consists of 23 residues. V was pared by 0 bases and J by 3 bases, with 21 bases of the junction left unmatched. CDR3 region: CATSRDWNVPTSGSSPHYNEQFF. The DNA for the CDR3 is TGTGCCACCAGCAGAGATTGGAACGTGCCGACTAGCGGGAGTAGTCCCCACTACAATGAGCAGTTCTTC. The variable domain in full, with the rest retrieved from reference TRBV15 and TRBJ2-1, is DAMVIQNPRYQVTQFGKPVTLSCSQTLNHNVMYWYQQKSSQAPKLLFHYYDKDFNNEADTPDNFQSRRPNTSFCFLDIRSPGLGDTAMYLCATSRDWNVPTSGSSPHYNEQFFGPGTRLTVL.

This rearrangement joins TRBV11-2 to TRBJ2-1; 10 nucleotides line up with TRBD2. The CDR3 covers 15 residues. After removal of 5 bases from V and 1 base from J, the junction contained 2 bases not matched to a gene. Germline assignment: CDR1 SGHAT and CDR2 FQNNGV. CDR3 sequence (DNA): TGTGCCAGCAGCCTGACTAGCGGGTCCTACAATGAGCAGTTCTTC. Protein: CASSLTSGSYNEQFF.

V and J are TRBV6-5 and TRBJ2-7; D may be TRBD2 (5 bases). Per the germline V gene, CDR1 is MNHEY and CDR2 is SVGAGI. Trimming removed 2 bases from V and 4 bases from J, with 12 bases in between. The CDR3 extends over 14 amino acids. CDR3 amino acids: CASSYGLGDYEQYF. The CDR3 DNA sequence: TGTGCCAGCAGTTACGGTCTCGGGGATTACGAGCAGTACTTC.

CDR3 sequence reads: CASSLGEGEAFF. The CDR3 coding sequence is TGTGCCAGCAGCCTGGGGGAGGGGGAAGCTTTCTTT. The chain carries TRBV7-9 and TRBJ1-1; perhaps TRBD1 as D (5 bases). The CDR3 spans 12 residues. V lost 5 bases, J lost 8 bases, and 12 bases lay in between. CDR1 and CDR2 from the germline V gene are SEHNR and FQNEAQ (reference sequence).

The rearrangement joins TRBV6-6 to TRBJ1-2, with D unresolved. CDR1 and CDR2 from the germline V gene are MNHNY and SVGAGI (reference sequence). V was cut by 2 bases and J by 2 bases, with 12 bases left in between. The CDR3 is 15 amino acids. The CDR3, as DNA: TGTGCCAGCAGTTACCTTCCGGGCGGGAACTATGGCTACACCTTC. Its translation is CASSYLPGGNYGYTF.

The chain links TRBV28 to TRBJ1-2, with 11 bases lining up with TRBD1. Germline CDR1 and CDR2: MDHEN and SYDVKM. The V gene end was trimmed by 7 bases and the J gene end by 4 bases; junction bases not matched to a gene: 11. The CDR3 is 16 amino acids. DNA for the CDR3: TGTGCCAGCACGTTATCTTCCGGGACAGGGGGCTATGGCTACACCTTC. Translating gives CASTLSSGTGGYGYTF.

This rearrangement joins TRBV13 to TRBJ2-3; 9 bases agree with TRBD1. Germline-derived CDR1 and CDR2 are PRHDT and FYEKMQ (reference sequence). This CDR3 is built from 14 residues. Trimming cost V 5 bases and J 5 bases; bases outside gene matches: 5. The CDR3 sequence: CASSIQGAGDTQYF. The CDR3 nucleotides read TGTGCCAGCAGCATACAGGGGGCGGGAGATACGCAGTATTTT.

The V and J genes are TRBV6-4 and TRBJ1-1; 9 nucleotides align to TRBD1. This CDR3 spans 14 amino acids. Germline-derived CDR1 and CDR2 are MRHNA and SNTAGT. V lost 4 bases to trimming and J lost 5 bases; unmatched junction nucleotides: 5. CDR3 region: CASSVGTGSTEAFF. The CDR3, as DNA: TGTGCCAGCAGTGTAGGGACAGGGTCAACTGAAGCTTTCTTT.